Listed below are T cell receptor beta chains from one sample, sequenced in a study of blood T cell repertoires in COVID-19. Sequencing used immunoSEQ multiplex PCR; TCRdb keeps in-frame clones, though not all of them. Found here are about 120,000 clones, 70% to 80% of them singletons; the top ten hold about 39%. The sample taken for sequencing was peripheral blood. These TCRs come from a man aged 40-49 years with active or convalescent COVID-19. The CDR3 runs from the conserved cysteine through the conserved F or W. The D gene is left open where the match is weak. Clone size appears in some rows only: once, few, many, or a class for an expanded clone.

J gene: TRBJ2-3
clone size: .
V gene: TRBV24-1
D gene: .
CDR3 DNA: TGTGCCACCAGTGATCATGACAGGTTCGATAGCACAGATACGCAGTATTTT
CDR3 protein: CATSDHDRFDSTDTQYF

J gene: TRBJ2-1
clone size: .
V gene: TRBV5-4
D gene: TRBD2
CDR3 DNA: TGTGCCAGCAGCCGCAGCGGGATCTCCTACAATGAGCAGTTCTTC
CDR3 protein: CASSRSGISYNEQFF

J gene: TRBJ2-3
clone size: .
V gene: TRBV12-5
D gene: .
CDR3 DNA: TGTGCTAGTGGTTTTGGCTTCGGGGGGCCCACAGATACGCAGTATTTT
CDR3 protein: CASGFGFGGPTDTQYF

J gene: TRBJ2-5
clone size: once
V gene: TRBV30
D gene: TRBD2
CDR3 DNA: TGTGCCTGGAGCGGTGGGAGGGCCTGGGAGACCCAGTACTTC
CDR3 protein: CAWSGGRAWETQYF

J gene: TRBJ2-3
clone size: once
V gene: TRBV28
D gene: TRBD2
CDR3 DNA: TGTGCCAGCAGTGCCCCTCGGGGGGGGGTCACAGATACGCAGTATTTT
CDR3 protein: CASSAPRGGVTDTQYF

J gene: TRBJ1-6
clone size: .
V gene: TRBV6-5
D gene: .
CDR3 DNA: TGTGCCAGCAGTTACGGGGCCACCAATTCACCCCTCCACTTT
CDR3 protein: CASSYGATNSPLHF

J gene: TRBJ1-3
clone size: .
V gene: TRBV5-4
D gene: TRBD1
CDR3 DNA: TGTGCCAGCAGCTTGGGGCGGACTCAGGGGGCAGCTGGAAACACCATATATTTT
CDR3 protein: CASSLGRTQGAAGNTIYF

J gene: TRBJ2-6
clone size: .
V gene: TRBV5-6
D gene: .
CDR3 DNA: TGTGCCAGCAACCAGGGCTCCGGGGCCAACGTCCTGACTTTC
CDR3 protein: CASNQGSGANVLTF

J gene: TRBJ1-5
clone size: .
V gene: TRBV2
D gene: .
CDR3 DNA: TGTGCCAGCAGTGATAGGGGGATTAGCAATCAGCCCCAGCATTTT
CDR3 protein: CASSDRGISNQPQHF

J gene: TRBJ1-3
clone size: .
V gene: TRBV21-1
D gene: .
CDR3 DNA: TGTGCCAGCAGCAAATCGGGGGGATTCTCTGGAAACACCATATATTTT
CDR3 protein: CASSKSGGFSGNTIYF

J gene: TRBJ1-1
clone size: .
V gene: TRBV28
D gene: .
CDR3 DNA: TGTGCCAGCAGTTTGTCTAGGAAGAACACTGAAGCTTTCTTT
CDR3 protein: CASSLSRKNTEAFF

J gene: TRBJ2-1
clone size: .
V gene: TRBV6-5
D gene: .
CDR3 DNA: TGTGCCAGCAGTTTTACAGGAGACTCCTACAATGAGCAGTTCTTC
CDR3 protein: CASSFTGDSYNEQFF

J gene: TRBJ1-4
clone size: few
V gene: TRBV6-4
D gene: TRBD1
CDR3 DNA: TGTGCCAGCAGTGACGAGGGACAGGGGGCCCCAAGAGGCGAAAAACTGTTTTTT
CDR3 protein: CASSDEGQGAPRGEKLFF

J gene: TRBJ2-2
clone size: .
V gene: TRBV3-1/TRBV3-2
D gene: .
CDR3 DNA: TGTGCCAGCATCTTAGACCCCCAGGGCGGGGAGCTGTTTTTT
CDR3 protein: CASILDPQGGELFF

J gene: TRBJ2-5
clone size: .
V gene: TRBV2
D gene: .
CDR3 DNA: TGTGCCAGCAACCGCTTGGAGCAAGAGACCCAGTACTTC
CDR3 protein: CASNRLEQETQYF

J gene: TRBJ1-2
clone size: few
V gene: TRBV4-2
D gene: .
CDR3 DNA: TGTGCCAGCAGCTACCGACTAAGCGGGGCCCAAGGCTACACCTTC
CDR3 protein: CASSYRLSGAQGYTF

J gene: TRBJ2-2
clone size: .
V gene: TRBV5-1
D gene: .
CDR3 DNA: TGCGCCAGCAGCTTGGATCCTGGGCTCGGGGAGCTGTTTTTT
CDR3 protein: CASSLDPGLGELFF

J gene: TRBJ2-5
clone size: .
V gene: TRBV20-1
D gene: TRBD1
CDR3 DNA: TGCAGTGCTAGTCAGGGGGACGAAGGGACCCAGTACTTC
CDR3 protein: CSASQGDEGTQYF

J gene: TRBJ2-1
clone size: .
V gene: TRBV27
D gene: .
CDR3 DNA: TGTGCCAGCAAAGCTTACAATGAGCAGTTCTTC
CDR3 protein: CASKAYNEQFF

J gene: TRBJ1-2
clone size: few
V gene: TRBV6-4
D gene: .
CDR3 DNA: TGTGCCAGCAGTGACAGGGGCTACGGCTACACCTTC
CDR3 protein: CASSDRGYGYTF

J gene: TRBJ2-4
clone size: few
V gene: TRBV30
D gene: TRBD2
CDR3 DNA: TGTGCCTGGAGTCCTAGCGGAGGGGCGGGCATTCAGTACTTC
CDR3 protein: CAWSPSGGAGIQYF

J gene: TRBJ2-7
clone size: .
V gene: TRBV11-2
D gene: .
CDR3 DNA: TGTGCCAGCAGCTTAGATCGAGCGATACCGTACGAGCAGTACTTC
CDR3 protein: CASSLDRAIPYEQYF

J gene: TRBJ2-2
clone size: once
V gene: TRBV2
D gene: .
CDR3 DNA: TGTGCCAGCAGTGAAGTGACGGGGAACACCGGGGAGCTGTTTTTT
CDR3 protein: CASSEVTGNTGELFF

J gene: TRBJ1-1
clone size: few
V gene: TRBV4-1
D gene: TRBD1
CDR3 DNA: TGCGCCAGCAGCCCGGGACAGACCAGCACTGAAGCTTTCTTT
CDR3 protein: CASSPGQTSTEAFF

J gene: TRBJ2-7
clone size: few
V gene: TRBV7-2
D gene: TRBD2
CDR3 DNA: TGTGCCAGCAGCCAGGGACTAGCGGTCTCCTACGAGCAGTACTTC
CDR3 protein: CASSQGLAVSYEQYF

J gene: TRBJ2-1
clone size: .
V gene: TRBV9
D gene: .
CDR3 DNA: TGTGCCAGCAGCGTAGCAGGGAGGAATACCTACAATGAGCAGTTCTTC
CDR3 protein: CASSVAGRNTYNEQFF